This T cell receptor (beta chain) comes out of a study of blood T cells in healthy people across ages. Trimming removed 1 base from V and 11 bases from J, with 8 bases in between. The germline V gene has CDR1 LGHDT and CDR2 YNNKEL (reference sequence). The length of the CDR3 is 11 residues. This clonotype has a handful of counts. The use of a sample-barcoded 5' primer and a J-beta primer mix characterized a second PCR of 7 to 11 cycles. A single record per CDR3 protein comes from TCRdb applying MiXCR to the 5' RACE reads. This sample has roughly 1.6 million distinct CDR3 sequences, with almost 35% found just once. Every sample yielded at least 7 million isolated PBMCs.

The specimen sequenced was blood. The sequence came from a woman aged 25 to 39 in good health. The chain links TRBV3-1 to TRBJ2-5, with D hard to call. CDR3 residues: CASSQAGKQYF. CDR3 DNA: TGTGCCAGCAGCCAAGCTGGAAAGCAGTACTTC.